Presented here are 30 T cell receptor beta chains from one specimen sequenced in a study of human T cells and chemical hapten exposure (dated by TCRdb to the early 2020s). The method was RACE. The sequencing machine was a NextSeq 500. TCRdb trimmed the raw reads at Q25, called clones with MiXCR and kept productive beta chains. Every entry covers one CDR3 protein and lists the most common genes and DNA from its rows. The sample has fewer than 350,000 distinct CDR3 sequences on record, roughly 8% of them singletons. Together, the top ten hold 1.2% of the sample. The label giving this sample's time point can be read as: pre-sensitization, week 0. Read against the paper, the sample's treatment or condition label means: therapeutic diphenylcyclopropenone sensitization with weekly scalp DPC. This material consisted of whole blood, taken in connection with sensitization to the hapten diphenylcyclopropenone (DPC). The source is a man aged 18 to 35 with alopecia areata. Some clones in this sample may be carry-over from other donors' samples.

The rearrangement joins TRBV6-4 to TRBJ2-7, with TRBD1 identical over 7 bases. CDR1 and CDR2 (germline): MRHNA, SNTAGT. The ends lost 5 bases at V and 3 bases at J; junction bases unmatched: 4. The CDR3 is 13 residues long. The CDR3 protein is CASSRDRDYEQYF. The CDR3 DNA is TGTGCCAGCAGTCGGGACAGAGACTACGAGCAGTACTTC.

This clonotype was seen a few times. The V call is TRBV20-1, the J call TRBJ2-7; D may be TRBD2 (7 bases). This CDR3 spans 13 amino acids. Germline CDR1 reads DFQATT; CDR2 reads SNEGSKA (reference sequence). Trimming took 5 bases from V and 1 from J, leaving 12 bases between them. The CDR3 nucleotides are TGCAGTGCTCAAGGGGGGGCTTCCTACGAGCAGTACGTC. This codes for CSAQGGASYEQYV.

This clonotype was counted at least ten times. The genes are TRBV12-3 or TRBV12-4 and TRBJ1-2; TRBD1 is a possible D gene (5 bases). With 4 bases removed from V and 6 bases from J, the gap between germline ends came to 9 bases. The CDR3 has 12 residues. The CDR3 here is CASSSQGHGYTF. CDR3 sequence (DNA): TGTGCCAGCAGTTCCCAGGGCCATGGCTACACCTTC.

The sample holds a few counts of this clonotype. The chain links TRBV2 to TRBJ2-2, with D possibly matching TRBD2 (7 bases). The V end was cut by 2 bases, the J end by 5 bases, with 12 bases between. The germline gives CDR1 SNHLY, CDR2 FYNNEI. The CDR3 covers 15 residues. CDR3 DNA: TGTGCCAGCAGTGAATTGCGGGGGCAAACCGGGGAGCTGTTTTTT. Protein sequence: CASSELRGQTGELFF.

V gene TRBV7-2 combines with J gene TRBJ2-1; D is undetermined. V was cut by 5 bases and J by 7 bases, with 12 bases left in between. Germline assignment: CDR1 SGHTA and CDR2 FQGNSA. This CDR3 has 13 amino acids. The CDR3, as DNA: TGTGCCAGCAGCGAAAGAATAGTAAATGAGCAGTTCTTC. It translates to CASSERIVNEQFF.

This chain's CDR3 is CAIGLAGALMNTGELFF. As DNA, the CDR3 is TGTGCCATTGGACTAGCGGGGGCCCTGATGAACACCGGGGAGCTGTTTTTT. The rearrangement links TRBV12-3 or TRBV12-4 to TRBJ2-2; 13 bases are a match to TRBD2. Trimming at V came to 10 bases and at J to 1 base, leaving 9 bases not matched to a gene. The CDR3 sequence is 17 residues long.

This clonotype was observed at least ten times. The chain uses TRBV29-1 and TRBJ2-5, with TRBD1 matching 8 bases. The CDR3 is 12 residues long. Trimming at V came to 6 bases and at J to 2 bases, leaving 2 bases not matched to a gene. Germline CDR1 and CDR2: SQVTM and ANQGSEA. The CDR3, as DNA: TGCAGCGTCGGACAGGGTCAAGAGACCCAGTACTTC. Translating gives CSVGQGQETQYF.

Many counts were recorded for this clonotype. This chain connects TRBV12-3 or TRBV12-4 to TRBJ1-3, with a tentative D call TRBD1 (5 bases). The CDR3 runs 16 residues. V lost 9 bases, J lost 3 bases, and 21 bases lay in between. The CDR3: CASVPRRTRGGNTIYF. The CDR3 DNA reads TGTGCCAGTGTACCCCGGCGGACACGAGGTGGAAACACCATATATTTT.

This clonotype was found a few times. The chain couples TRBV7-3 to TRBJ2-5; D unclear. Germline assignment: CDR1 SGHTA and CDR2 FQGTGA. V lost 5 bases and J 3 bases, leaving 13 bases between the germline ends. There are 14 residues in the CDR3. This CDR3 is CASSLDGSKETQYF. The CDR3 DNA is TGTGCCAGCAGCCTAGACGGGTCTAAAGAGACCCAGTACTTC.

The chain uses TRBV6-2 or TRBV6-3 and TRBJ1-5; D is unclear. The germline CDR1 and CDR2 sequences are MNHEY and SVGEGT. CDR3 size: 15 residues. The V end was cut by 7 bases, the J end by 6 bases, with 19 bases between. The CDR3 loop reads CASTTTGAAGQPQHF. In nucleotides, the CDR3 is TGTGCCAGCACAACGACGGGAGCCGCGGGTCAGCCCCAGCATTTT.

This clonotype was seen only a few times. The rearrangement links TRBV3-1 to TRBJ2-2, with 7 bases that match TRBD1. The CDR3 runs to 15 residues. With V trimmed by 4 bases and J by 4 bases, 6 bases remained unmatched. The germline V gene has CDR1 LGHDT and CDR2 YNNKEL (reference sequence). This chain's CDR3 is CASSPDRVRTGELFF. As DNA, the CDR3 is TGTGCCAGCAGCCCCGACAGGGTTCGCACCGGGGAGCTGTTTTTT.

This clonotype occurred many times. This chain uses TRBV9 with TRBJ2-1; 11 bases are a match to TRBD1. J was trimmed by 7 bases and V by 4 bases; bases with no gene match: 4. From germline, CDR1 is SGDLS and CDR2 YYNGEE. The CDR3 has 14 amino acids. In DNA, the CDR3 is TGTGCCAGCAGCCGCGGGACAGGGGGTAATGAGCAGTTCTTC. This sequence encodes CASSRGTGGNEQFF.

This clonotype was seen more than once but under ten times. The CDR3 nucleotides read TGCAGTGCGGAAGGGTCGGGTCGCAATCAGCCCCAGCATTTT. Translated, it gives CSAEGSGRNQPQHF. V usage is TRBV20-1 and J usage is TRBJ1-5, with no clear D. CDR1 is DFQATT and CDR2 is SNEGSKA in the germline V gene (reference sequence). The CDR3 totals 14 residues. Trimming stripped 6 bases from V and 2 bases from J, with 14 bases between.

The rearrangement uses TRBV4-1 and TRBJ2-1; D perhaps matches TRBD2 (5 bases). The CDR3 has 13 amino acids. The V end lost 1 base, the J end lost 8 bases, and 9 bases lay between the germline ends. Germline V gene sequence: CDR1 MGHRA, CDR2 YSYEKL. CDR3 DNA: TGCGCCAGCAGCCAAGTGGGTAGCGATGAGCAGTTCTTC. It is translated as CASSQVGSDEQFF.

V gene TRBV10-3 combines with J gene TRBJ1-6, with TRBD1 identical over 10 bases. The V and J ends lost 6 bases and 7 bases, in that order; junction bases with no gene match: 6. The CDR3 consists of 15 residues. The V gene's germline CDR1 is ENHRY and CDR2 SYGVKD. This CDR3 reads CAIRPDRGKNSPLHF. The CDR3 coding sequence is TGTGCCATCAGGCCGGACAGGGGGAAAAATTCACCCCTCCACTTT.

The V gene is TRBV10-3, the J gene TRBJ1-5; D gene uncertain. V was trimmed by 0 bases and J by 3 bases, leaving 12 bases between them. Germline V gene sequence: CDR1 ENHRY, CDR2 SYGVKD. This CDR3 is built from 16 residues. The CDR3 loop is CAISESATVFNQPQHF. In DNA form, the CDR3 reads TGTGCCATCAGTGAGTCCGCGACGGTATTCAATCAGCCCCAGCATTTT.

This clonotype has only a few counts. CDR3 bases: TGTGCCAGCAGCTTAAGGGAAGCTTATGGCTACACCTTC. This sequence encodes CASSLREAYGYTF. J is TRBJ1-2 and V is TRBV7-9; D gene ambiguous. CDR3 size: 13 residues. V gave up 2 bases and J gave up 5 bases, with 9 bases separating them. CDR1 SEHNR and CDR2 FQNEAQ come from the germline V gene (reference sequence).

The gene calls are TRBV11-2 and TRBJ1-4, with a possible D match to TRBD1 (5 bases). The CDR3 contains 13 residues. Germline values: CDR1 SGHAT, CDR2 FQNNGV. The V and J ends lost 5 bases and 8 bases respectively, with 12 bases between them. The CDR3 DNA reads TGTGCCAGCAGCGTGACAGAGGAAGAAAAACTGTTTTTT. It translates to CASSVTEEEKLFF. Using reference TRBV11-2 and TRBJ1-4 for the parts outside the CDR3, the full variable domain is EAGVAQSPRYKIIEKRQSVAFWCNPISGHATLYWYQQILGQGPKLLIQFQNNGVVDDSQLPKDRFSAERLKGVDSTLKIQPAKLEDSAVYLCASSVTEEEKLFFGSGTQLSVL.

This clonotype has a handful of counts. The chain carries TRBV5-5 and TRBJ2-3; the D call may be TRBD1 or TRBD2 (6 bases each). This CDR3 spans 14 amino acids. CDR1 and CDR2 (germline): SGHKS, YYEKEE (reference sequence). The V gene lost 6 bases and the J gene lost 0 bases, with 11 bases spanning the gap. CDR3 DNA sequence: TGTGCCAGCATGGGGGGCCCCAGCACAGATACGCAGTATTTT. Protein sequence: CASMGGPSTDTQYF.

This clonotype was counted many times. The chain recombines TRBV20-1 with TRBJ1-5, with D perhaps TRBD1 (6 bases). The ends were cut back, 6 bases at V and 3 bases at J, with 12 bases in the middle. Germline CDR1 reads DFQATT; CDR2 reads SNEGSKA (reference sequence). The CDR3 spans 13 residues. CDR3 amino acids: CSAPDRDNQPQHF. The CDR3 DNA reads TGCAGTGCACCGGACAGAGACAATCAGCCCCAGCATTTT.

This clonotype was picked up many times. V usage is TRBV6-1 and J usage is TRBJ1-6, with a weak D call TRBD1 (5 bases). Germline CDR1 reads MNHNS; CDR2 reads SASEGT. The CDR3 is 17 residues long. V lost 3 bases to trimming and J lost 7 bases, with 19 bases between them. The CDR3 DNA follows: TGTGCCAGCAGTGAGGATTCTAGGGCAGGGCGAAATTCACCCCTCCACTTT. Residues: CASSEDSRAGRNSPLHF.

The CDR3 DNA reads TGCAGTGCTAGGGTCGGCCGCACAGATACGCAGTATTTT. It codes for CSARVGRTDTQYF. V is TRBV20-1 and J is TRBJ2-3, with D unresolved. Germline V gives CDR1 DFQATT, CDR2 SNEGSKA (reference sequence). The V and J ends lost 3 bases and 1 base respectively, with 8 bases between them. The CDR3 is made up of 13 amino acids.

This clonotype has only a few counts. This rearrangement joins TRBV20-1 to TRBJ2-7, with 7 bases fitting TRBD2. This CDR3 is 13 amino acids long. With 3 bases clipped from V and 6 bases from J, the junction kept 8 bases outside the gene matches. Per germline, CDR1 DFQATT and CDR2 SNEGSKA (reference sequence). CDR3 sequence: CSASSGGFVEQYF. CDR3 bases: TGCAGTGCTAGCTCGGGGGGATTCGTCGAGCAGTACTTC.

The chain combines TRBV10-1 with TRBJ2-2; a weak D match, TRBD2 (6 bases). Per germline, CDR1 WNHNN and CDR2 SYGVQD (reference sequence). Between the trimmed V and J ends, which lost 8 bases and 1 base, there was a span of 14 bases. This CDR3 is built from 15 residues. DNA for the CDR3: TGCGCCAGCGCGCGGGACTCAGAGAACACCGGGGAGCTGTTTTTT. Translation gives CASARDSENTGELFF.

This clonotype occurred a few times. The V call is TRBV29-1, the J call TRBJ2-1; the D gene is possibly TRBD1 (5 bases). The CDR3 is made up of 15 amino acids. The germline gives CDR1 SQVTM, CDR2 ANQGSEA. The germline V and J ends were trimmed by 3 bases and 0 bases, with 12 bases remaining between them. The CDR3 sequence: CSVEGPRSSYNEQFF. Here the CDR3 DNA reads TGCAGCGTTGAGGGGCCCAGGAGCTCCTACAATGAGCAGTTCTTC.

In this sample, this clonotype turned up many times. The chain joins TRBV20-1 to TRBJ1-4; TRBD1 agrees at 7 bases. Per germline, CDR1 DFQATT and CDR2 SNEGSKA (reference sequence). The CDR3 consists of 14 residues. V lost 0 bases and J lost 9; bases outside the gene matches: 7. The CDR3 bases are TGCAGTGCTAGAGATGGAGAGGGGGCACAAAAACTGTTTTTT. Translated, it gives CSARDGEGAQKLFF.

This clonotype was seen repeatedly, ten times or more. The DNA for the CDR3 is TGCGCCAGCAGCTGGATAGCGGGGTTGGGCAATCAGCCCCAGCATTTT. This codes for CASSWIAGLGNQPQHF. This chain uses TRBV4-1 with TRBJ1-5; D not resolved. V dropped 5 bases and J dropped 2 bases, with 16 bases sitting between them. This CDR3 contains 16 residues. Germline V gives CDR1 MGHRA, CDR2 YSYEKL.

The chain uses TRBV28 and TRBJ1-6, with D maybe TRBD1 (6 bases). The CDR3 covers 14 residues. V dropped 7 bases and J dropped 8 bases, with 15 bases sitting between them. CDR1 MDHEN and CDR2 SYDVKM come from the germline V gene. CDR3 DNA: TGTGCCAGCAAACCACAGGGAACCTATTCACCCCTCCACTTT. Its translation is CASKPQGTYSPLHF.

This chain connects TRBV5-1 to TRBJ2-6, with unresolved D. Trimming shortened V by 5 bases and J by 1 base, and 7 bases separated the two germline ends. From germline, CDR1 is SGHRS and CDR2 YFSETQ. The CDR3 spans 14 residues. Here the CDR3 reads CASSIGSGANVLTF. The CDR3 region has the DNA TGCGCCAGCAGTATAGGATCTGGGGCCAACGTCCTGACTTTC.

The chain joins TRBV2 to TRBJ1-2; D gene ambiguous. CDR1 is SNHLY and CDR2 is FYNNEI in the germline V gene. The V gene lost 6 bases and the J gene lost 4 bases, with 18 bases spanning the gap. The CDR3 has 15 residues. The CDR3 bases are TGTGCCAGCAGCACCCGGACCGAGGGCGGCTATGGCTACACCTTC. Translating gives CASSTRTEGGYGYTF.